Listed here are 19 T cell receptor beta chains from one sample, sequenced in a study of blood T cell repertoires in COVID-19. Profiling relied on immunoSEQ multiplex PCR, and the TCRdb table lists in-frame clones only, not all of them. The repertoire includes around 220,000 clones, around 88% of them detected once, and 1.5% sits in the top ten. What was sequenced was peripheral blood. These receptor sequences come from a man aged 18 to 30 with active or convalescent COVID-19.

The genes are TRBV6-5 and TRBJ2-3; possibly TRBD2 for D (5 bases). Germline CDR1 and CDR2: MNHEY and SVGAGI. The CDR3 spans 13 residues. With 5 bases removed from V and 2 bases from J, the gap between germline ends came to 8 bases. The CDR3 DNA reads TGTGCCAGCAGTCGGGATTACACAGATACGCAGTATTTT. Encoded protein: CASSRDYTDTQYF.

This chain connects TRBV6-2 or TRBV6-3 to TRBJ1-6, with D perhaps matching TRBD1 (6 bases). Deletions cut 5 bases from V and 10 bases from J, with 15 bases between. CDR3 length equals 14 residues. The V gene's germline CDR1 is MNHEY and CDR2 SVGEGT. CDR3 DNA sequence: TGTGCCAGCAGTCCCGGGACATTGGGATCACCCCTCCACTTT. As protein: CASSPGTLGSPLHF.

The CDR3 loop reads CATSDGDRVRSEQYF. The CDR3 DNA follows: TGTGCCACCAGTGACGGGGACAGGGTTAGGAGCGAGCAGTACTTC. The chain has TRBV24-1 and TRBJ2-7; 9 positions agree with TRBD1. The CDR3 loop spans 15 amino acids. From germline, CDR1 is KGHDR and CDR2 SFDVKD. J was trimmed by 6 bases and V by 4 bases; bases with no gene match: 9.

The rearrangement uses TRBV6-5 and TRBJ2-3; TRBD2 is a possible D gene (6 bases). This CDR3 has 14 amino acids. The germline CDR1 and CDR2 sequences are MNHEY and SVGAGI. Trimming stripped 5 bases from V and 1 base from J, with 10 bases between. CDR3 in DNA: TGTGCCAGCAGTCCGGGACTTGGCACAGATACGCAGTATTTT. This translates into CASSPGLGTDTQYF.

This sequence joins TRBV2 and TRBJ2-1; 10 nucleotides align to TRBD2. The CDR3 covers 16 residues. V was pared by 4 bases and J by 8 bases, with 11 bases of the junction left unmatched. The germline V gene encodes CDR1 SNHLY and CDR2 FYNNEI. CDR3 residues: CASSVGLAGVGDEQFF. CDR3 coding DNA: TGTGCCAGCAGTGTGGGGCTAGCGGGAGTAGGGGATGAGCAGTTCTTC.

The chain is built from TRBV7-9 and TRBJ2-7, with TRBD1 matching over 7 bases. CDR1 and CDR2 (germline): SEHNR, FQNEAQ (reference sequence). This CDR3 comprises 19 residues. V lost 1 base, J lost 1 base, and 16 bases stayed unmatched. The CDR3 nucleotides read TGTGCCAGCAGCTTAGAATCGCTTGGAAGGACAGGCGCTTCCTACGAGCAGTACTTC. This sequence encodes CASSLESLGRTGASYEQYF.

V gene TRBV25-1 combines with J gene TRBJ1-2; 9 nucleotides agree with TRBD1. Germline CDR1 is MGHDK and CDR2 is SYGVNS. V lost 1 base and J lost 6; bases outside the gene matches: 15. There are 18 residues in the CDR3. The CDR3 bases are TGTGCCAGCAGTGAATCCCTCTTGAACGGACAGGGGAGGCATGGCTACACCTTC. It encodes CASSESLLNGQGRHGYTF.

V gene TRBV6-1 combines with J gene TRBJ2-7; 7 nucleotides agree with TRBD2. The germline V gene has CDR1 MNHNS and CDR2 SASEGT. V lost 0 bases and J lost 0; bases outside the gene matches: 2. The CDR3 loop spans 15 amino acids. The CDR3, as DNA: TGTGCCAGCAGTGAAGCTGGGGGGGGCTCCTACGAGCAGTACTTC. As protein: CASSEAGGGSYEQYF.

This clone appeared a single time. J is TRBJ1-6 and V is TRBV27, with a weak D call TRBD1 (6 bases). This CDR3 has 21 residues. From germline, CDR1 is MNHEY and CDR2 SMNVEV (reference sequence). Trimming shortened V by 6 bases and J by 6 bases, and 33 bases separated the two germline ends. The CDR3 region is CASRPFYRGAGPGGRNSPLHF. DNA for the CDR3: TGTGCCAGCAGACCTTTTTATAGGGGGGCTGGCCCGGGGGGCCGTAATTCACCCCTCCACTTT.

This chain connects TRBV18 to TRBJ2-7; 12 bases map to TRBD2. The CDR3 has 15 amino acids. Trimming cost V 2 bases and J 3 bases; bases outside gene matches: 2. The germline V gene has CDR1 KGHSH and CDR2 LQKENI. The chain's CDR3 is CASSPKTSGSYEQYF. The CDR3 coding sequence is TGTGCCAGCTCACCAAAGACTAGCGGGAGCTACGAGCAGTACTTC.

The rearrangement uses TRBV5-1 and TRBJ2-2; D call uncertain. Germline CDR1 reads SGHRS; CDR2 reads YFSETQ. The V and J ends lost 5 bases and 3 bases respectively, with 14 bases between them. The CDR3 is 15 amino acids. The CDR3 loop is CASRTSRVHTGELFF. CDR3 nucleotide sequence: TGCGCCAGCAGAACCTCTCGGGTTCACACCGGGGAGCTGTTTTTT. The whole variable domain, filled in from reference TRBV5-1 and TRBJ2-2, reads KAGVTQTPRYLIKTRGQQVTLSCSPISGHRSVSWYQQTPGQGLQFLFEYFSETQRNKGNFPGRFSGRQFSNSRSEMNVSTLELGDSALYLCASRTSRVHTGELFFGEGSRLTVL.

The V call is TRBV19, the J call TRBJ2-2; D is possibly TRBD1 (6 bases). Germline CDR1 reads LNHDA; CDR2 reads SQIVND (reference sequence). The CDR3 spans 16 residues. Trimming removed 8 bases from V and 6 bases from J, with 22 bases in between. In DNA, the CDR3 is TGTGCCAGTGCCGCCGGGACACATATACGATCCGGGGAGCTGTTTTTT. This codes for CASAAGTHIRSGELFF.

The chain is built from TRBV5-6 and TRBJ2-5, with 9 bases identical to TRBD1. Per germline, CDR1 SGHDT and CDR2 YYEEEE. This CDR3 is built from 15 residues. The V gene end was trimmed by 2 bases and the J gene end by 5 bases; junction bases not matched to a gene: 7. CDR3 nucleotides: TGTGCCAGCAGCTTCGGACAGGGGTTGAGGGAGACCCAGTACTTC. This gives the protein CASSFGQGLRETQYF.

The chain combines TRBV19 with TRBJ1-5; TRBD1 agrees at 7 bases. The CDR3 spans 14 residues. Germline lookup yields CDR1 LNHDA and CDR2 SQIVND (reference sequence). V dropped 5 bases and J dropped 5; count of bases not matched to a gene: 6. The CDR3 DNA sequence: TGTGCCAGTAGTGTCGGACAGGTACATCAGCCCCAGCATTTT. Its protein product is CASSVGQVHQPQHF.

This clone has just one count. This CDR3 is CASSLLGLSGEQYF. DNA for the CDR3: TGTGCCAGCAGCTTATTGGGGCTCTCCGGCGAGCAGTACTTC. The rearrangement joins TRBV7-2 to TRBJ2-7, with D possibly TRBD1 on 5 matching bases. V was pared by 2 bases and J by 6 bases, with 14 bases between. This CDR3 comprises 14 residues. Germline V gene data show CDR1 as SGHTA and CDR2 as FQGNSA.

V usage is TRBV30 and J usage is TRBJ1-3; D is ambiguous. The V end was cut by 0 bases, the J end by 3 bases, with 6 bases between. Per germline, CDR1 GTSNPN and CDR2 SVGIG (reference sequence). CDR3 size: 13 residues. The CDR3 DNA is TGTGCCTGGAGTGTGAGGGTTGGAAACACCATATATTTT. The encoded protein is CAWSVRVGNTIYF.

This chain links TRBV3-1 (or the pseudogene TRBV3-2) with TRBJ2-3, with 9 positions matching TRBD1. V gave up 3 bases and J gave up 6 bases; unmatched junction bases: 7. Germline CDR1 is LGHDT and CDR2 is YNNKEL (reference sequence). The CDR3 loop spans 15 amino acids. Here the CDR3 DNA reads TGTGCCAGCAGCCAGGGGACAGGGTCTTCGGATACGCAGTATTTT. Protein: CASSQGTGSSDTQYF.

The V call is TRBV30, the J call TRBJ2-7; 14 nucleotides agree with TRBD2. The CDR3 sequence is 16 residues long. Germline V gene lookup returns CDR1 GTSNPN and CDR2 SVGIG (reference sequence). V shed 1 base and J 0 bases; nucleotides not matched to a gene: 2. This CDR3 is CAWSAGLAGVSYEQYF. The CDR3, as DNA: TGTGCCTGGAGTGCGGGACTAGCGGGAGTCTCCTACGAGCAGTACTTC.

This clone was picked up one time. The gene calls are TRBV11-2 and TRBJ2-7; D gene ambiguous. The V gene's germline CDR1 is SGHAT and CDR2 FQNNGV. This CDR3 is built from 15 residues. Trimming left V 1 base short and J 4 bases short, with 14 bases between. DNA of the CDR3: TGTGCCAGCAGCTTAGTCGTCGTATCTCCGTACGAGCAGTACTTC. Encoded protein: CASSLVVVSPYEQYF.